One and the same sample provided the 17 T cell receptor beta chains below, sequenced in a study of T cell repertoires in cytomegalovirus infection. One entry per CDR3 protein results from TCRdb running MiXCR on the reads. The repertoire holds just over 300,000 distinct CDR3 sequences, with about a sixth as singletons. Specimen: PBMCs. The receptors shown here come from a human donor in good health (CMV status not recorded). Some clones in this sample may be carry-over from other donors' samples.

There are many counts of this clonotype. This sequence joins TRBV6-2 or TRBV6-3 and TRBJ2-4, with a tentative D call TRBD1 (5 bases). This CDR3 spans 15 amino acids. Germline-derived CDR1 and CDR2 are MNHEY and SVGEGT. V was cut by 6 bases and J by 1 base, with 13 bases left in between. In nucleotides, the CDR3 is TGTGCCAGCAGCAAACCAGGGTTGGCCAAAAACATTCAGTACTTC. Translated: CASSKPGLAKNIQYF.

This clonotype came up a few times. The CDR3 sequence: CASSLGSGGAHTGELFF. CDR3 in DNA: TGTGCCAGCAGTTTAGGGAGCGGGGGGGCGCACACCGGGGAGCTGTTTTTT. V gene TRBV28 combines with J gene TRBJ2-2; TRBD2 matches 10 bases. V shed 2 bases, J shed 3 bases, and the junction held 6 bases outside the gene matches. Germline V gene lookup returns CDR1 MDHEN and CDR2 SYDVKM. This CDR3 spans 17 amino acids. Using reference TRBV28 and TRBJ2-2 for the parts outside the CDR3, the full variable domain is DVKVTQSSRYLVKRTGEKVFLECVQDMDHENMFWYRQDPGLGLRLIYFSYDVKMKEKGDIPEGYSVSREKKERFSLILESASTNQTSMYLCASSLGSGGAHTGELFFGEGSRLTVL.

The genes are TRBV7-9 and TRBJ1-2; 8 nucleotides align to TRBD1. The CDR3 totals 17 residues. V lost 5 bases and J lost 3; bases outside the gene matches: 14. Germline CDR1 SEHNR, CDR2 FQNEAQ (reference sequence). Here the CDR3 reads CASSPTTGPTGDYGYTF. CDR3 bases: TGTGCCAGCAGCCCAACGACGGGCCCGACAGGGGACTATGGCTACACCTTC.

On this clonotype: This may be a read error: a much more frequent sequence differs by one nucleotide. The rearrangement joins TRBV27 to TRBJ1-1; 7 bases agree with TRBD1. This CDR3 is built from 15 residues. The germline gives CDR1 MNHEY, CDR2 SMNVEV (reference sequence). CDR3 region: CAGSLIGTENTEAFF. The CDR3 coding sequence is TGTGCCGGCAGTTTAATCGGGACAGAGAACACTGAAGCTTTCTTT.

This clonotype occurred a few times. This rearrangement joins TRBV6-2 or TRBV6-3 to TRBJ1-1; maybe TRBD1 (6 bases). This CDR3 comprises 14 residues. CDR1 is MNHEY and CDR2 is SVGEGT in the germline V gene. The ends were cut back, 4 bases at V and 3 bases at J, with 12 bases in the middle. The CDR3 here is CASSFRGGYTEAFF. In DNA form, the CDR3 reads TGTGCCAGCAGTTTCAGGGGCGGGTACACTGAAGCTTTCTTT.

This chain uses TRBV20-1 with TRBJ1-3; D gene uncertain. This CDR3 spans 13 amino acids. From germline, CDR1 is DFQATT and CDR2 SNEGSKA (reference sequence). V was trimmed by 6 bases and J by 4 bases, leaving 13 bases between them. The CDR3 sequence is CSAPSVSGNTIYF. The CDR3 DNA reads as TGCAGTGCCCCTTCGGTTTCCGGAAACACCATATATTTT.

The chain combines TRBV19 with TRBJ1-1, with D perhaps matching TRBD1 (6 bases). This CDR3 is 15 amino acids long. Germline V gene lookup returns CDR1 LNHDA and CDR2 SQIVND (reference sequence). Between the trimmed V and J ends, which lost 0 bases and 1 base, there was a span of 9 bases. In DNA, the CDR3 is TGTGCCAGTAGTATAGAACGGGGACAGAACACTGAAGCTTTCTTT. Protein sequence: CASSIERGQNTEAFF.

This clonotype was recorded at least ten times. The junction differs from germline at one of its ends, possibly a read error. V gene TRBV7-7 combines with J gene TRBJ2-7, with 8 bases matching TRBD2. This CDR3 contains 14 residues. Germline lookup yields CDR1 SSHAT and CDR2 FNYEAQ (reference sequence). CDR3 region: CASTPGRGGYEQYF. The CDR3 region has the DNA TGTGCTAGCACCCCCGGGAGGGGGGGCTACGAGCAGTACTTC. Combining the CDR3 with reference TRBV7-7 and TRBJ2-7 gives the whole variable domain GAGVSQSPRYKVTKRGQDVTLRCDPISSHATLYWYQQALGQGPEFLTYFNYEAQPDKSGLPSDRFSAERPEGSISTLTIQRTEQRDSAMYRCASTPGRGGYEQYFGPGTRLTVT.

This clonotype was detected a few times. The chain recombines TRBV18 with TRBJ2-7, with 7 bases lining up with TRBD2. Germline V gene data show CDR1 as KGHSH and CDR2 as LQKENI. CDR3 length: 12 amino acids. The V gene end was trimmed by 2 bases and the J gene end by 7 bases; junction bases not matched to a gene: 2. The CDR3 is CASSPSREEQYF. As DNA, the CDR3 is TGTGCCAGCTCACCATCGCGGGAGGAGCAGTACTTC.

In regard to this clonotype: This could be a read error, since a much larger clone is one nucleotide away. Because the CDR3 is missing its conserved closing phenylalanine or tryptophan, this is likely a read error. This chain connects TRBV28 to TRBJ2-5; no firm D call. Per the germline V gene, CDR1 is MDHEN and CDR2 is SYDVKM. Trimming stripped 2 bases from V and 1 base from J, with 11 bases between. This CDR3 region has 15 residues. The CDR3, as DNA: TGTGCCAGCAGTTTAATTTCCTACACCCAAGAGACCCAGTACCTC. It yields the protein CASSLISYTQETQYL.

CDR3 amino acids: CASSQVLGQGSNEQFF. The CDR3 nucleotides read TGTGCCAGCAGCCAAGTATTGGGACAGGGGAGCAATGAGCAGTTCTTC. The rearrangement links TRBV3-1 to TRBJ2-1, with 10 positions matching TRBD1. CDR3 length equals 16 residues. V lost 1 base to trimming and J lost 6 bases; unmatched junction nucleotides: 6. The germline V gene has CDR1 LGHDT and CDR2 YNNKEL (reference sequence).

This clonotype was recorded a few times. The V gene is TRBV28, the J gene TRBJ1-1; 8 bases map to TRBD1. This CDR3 contains 13 residues. Trimming at V came to 7 bases and at J to 7 bases, leaving 8 bases not matched to a gene. Germline CDR1 and CDR2: MDHEN and SYDVKM. The CDR3 DNA follows: TGTGCCAGCACCTCGGGACAGGCAATTGAAGCTTTCTTT. Its protein is CASTSGQAIEAFF.

This clonotype showed up many times. The gene calls are TRBV10-3 and TRBJ2-7; TRBD1 matches at 9 bases. From germline, CDR1 is ENHRY and CDR2 SYGVKD. Trimming cost V 3 bases and J 4 bases; bases outside gene matches: 10. The CDR3 covers 16 residues. The CDR3 region has the DNA TGTGCCATCAGTGATCAGTTGGGACAGGGTAATTACGAGCAGTACTTC. Amino acid sequence: CAISDQLGQGNYEQYF.

This clonotype appeared a few times. The gene calls are TRBV5-1 and TRBJ2-2; 7 nucleotides match TRBD1. The V and J ends lost 1 base and 4 bases, in that order; junction bases with no gene match: 4. This CDR3 comprises 15 residues. In germline, CDR1 is SGHRS, CDR2 YFSETQ. CDR3 in DNA: TGCGCCAGCAGCTTGTTCGCAGGGGGCACCGGGGAGCTGTTTTTT. Translated: CASSLFAGGTGELFF. The full variable domain, in which reference TRBV5-1 and TRBJ2-2 provide the parts outside the CDR3, is KAGVTQTPRYLIKTRGQQVTLSCSPISGHRSVSWYQQTPGQGLQFLFEYFSETQRNKGNFPGRFSGRQFSNSRSEMNVSTLELGDSALYLCASSLFAGGTGELFFGEGSRLTVL.

The J gene is TRBJ1-4, the V gene TRBV10-3, with a possible D match to TRBD1 (5 bases). The CDR3 is 11 residues long. Germline V gives CDR1 ENHRY, CDR2 SYGVKD. Trimming pared 9 bases from V and 7 bases from J, leaving 9 bases between. The DNA of the CDR3 is TGTGCCATACTGGGACCTGAAAAACTGTTTTTT. Translation gives CAILGPEKLFF.

The genes are TRBV12-3 or TRBV12-4 and TRBJ2-3; maybe TRBD1 (5 bases). The CDR3 is 14 residues long. Trimming stripped 2 bases from V and 5 bases from J, with 11 bases between. The CDR3 region has the DNA TGTGCCAGCAGTTTATTCCAGGGAATAGATACGCAGTATTTT. It encodes CASSLFQGIDTQYF.

This clonotype has more than one count but fewer than ten. The chain combines TRBV2 with TRBJ1-1, with 8 bases fitting TRBD1. This CDR3 spans 14 amino acids. J was trimmed by 0 bases and V by 6 bases; bases with no gene match: 3. CDR1 SNHLY and CDR2 FYNNEI come from the germline V gene. CDR3 sequence: CASRVQGVNTEAFF. Written as DNA, the CDR3 is TGTGCCAGCAGGGTACAGGGGGTGAACACTGAAGCTTTCTTT.